This TCR beta chain was sequenced for a study of siplizumab effects on memory and regulatory T cells (dated by TCRdb to 2018 to 2020). A note on the overall study: The effect of the anti-CD2 antibody siplizumab on alloreactive T-cell subsets was examined in allogeneic mixed lymphocyte reactions constructed from human PBMCs. General conclusions and limits of the study: Sequences below about 10^-5 frequency were poorly captured, so only a minor fraction of alloreactive clones could be mapped to unstimulated subsets. The cumulative frequency of alloreactive sequences that could be traced back to unstimulated CD4+ memory T cells was significantly reduced by siplizumab. About 75-96% of proliferating CD4+ or CD8+ clones could not be given a naive or memory phenotype. Whether proliferating Tregs from siplizumab cultures were suppressive was not functionally confirmed. Of the alloreactive CD4+ clones that could be mapped, the Treg-derived share averaged roughly 69% with siplizumab compared with under 35% in control reactions. Compared with memory T cells, unstimulated naive T cells appeared more diverse, and naive cells seemed to make a substantial contribution to the alloresponse.

With regard to this clone: Its antigen specificity is not known. Per-base qualities were not stored, and no clone one base away is much larger.

Libraries came from the immunoSEQ multiplex PCR assay. About 10^5 TCR templates per sample were assayed by the deep sequencing platform. Genomic DNA extracted from sorted T cells was used for TCRbeta CDR3 sequencing. Concerning the study's data processing: The R programming language was used for clonal analysis of TCRbeta CDR3 data. Comparing unstimulated samples against CFSE-low samples taken after the reaction was how alloreactive CD4+ and CD8+ clones were defined. Regulatory or non-regulatory origin of alloreactive CD4+ clones was assigned by matching sequences to the sorted unstimulated Treg and non-Treg repertoires. As stored in TCRdb, this immuneACCESS dataset retains in-frame rearrangements with V and J assigned. A fraction of the clones does not appear; measured against another copy, unresolved V genes explain less than half of the discrepancy, and the remainder lacks a known reason. V and J calls and clone size come straight from that table; D and trimming were deduced from the DNA. The sample table holds approximately 120,000 clones, of which about 93% were seen once. The ten largest clones take up roughly 0.16% of the sample.

Reading the germline V gene gives CDR1 LGHNA and CDR2 YNFKEQ. The CDR3 covers 17 residues, taking in both the cysteine and the phenylalanine. The kept DNA is CDR3 alone, 51 bases in frame from the first base. The junction shows trimming of 0 bases on V and 10 bases on J, plus 19 bases between the germline ends. Sorted unstimulated T cells and proliferating T cells recovered from mixed lymphocyte reactions underwent TCRbeta CDR3 sequencing. Fresh whole blood from ten HLA-typed healthy donors was used as the source from which PBMCs were isolated. Unstimulated CD4+ non-regulatory T cells were FACS-sorted to map the origin of alloreactive clones.

The chain uses TRBV4-2 and TRBJ1-6; the D gene assignment is ambiguous. This clonotype was sampled from a human donor in good health. Material for sequencing was non-Treg CD4+ T cells sorted from blood. This sample's cell subset or site label indicates: FACS-sorted unstimulated CD4+ non-regulatory T cells. The CDR3 region reads CASSQDLRKDARSPLHF. The DNA reads as follows: TGTGCCAGCAGCCAAGATCTACGCAAGGACGCTCGATCACCCCTCCACTTT.